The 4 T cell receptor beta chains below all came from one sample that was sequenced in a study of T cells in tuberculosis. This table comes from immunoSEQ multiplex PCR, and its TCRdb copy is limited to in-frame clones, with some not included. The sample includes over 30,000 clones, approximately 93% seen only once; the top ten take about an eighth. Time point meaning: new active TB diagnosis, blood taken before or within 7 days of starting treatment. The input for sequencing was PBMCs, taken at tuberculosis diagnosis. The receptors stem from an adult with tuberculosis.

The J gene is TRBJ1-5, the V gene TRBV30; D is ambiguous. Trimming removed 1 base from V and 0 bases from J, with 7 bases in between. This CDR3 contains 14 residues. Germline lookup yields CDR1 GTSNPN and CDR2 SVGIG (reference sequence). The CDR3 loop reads CAWSAGYSNQPQHF. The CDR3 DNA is TGTGCCTGGAGTGCGGGGTATAGCAATCAGCCCCAGCATTTT.

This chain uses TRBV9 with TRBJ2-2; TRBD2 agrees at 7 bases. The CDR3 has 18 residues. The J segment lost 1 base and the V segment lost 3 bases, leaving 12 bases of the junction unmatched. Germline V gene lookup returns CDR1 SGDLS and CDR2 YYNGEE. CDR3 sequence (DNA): TGTGCCAGCAGCGAGCCCTTAGGAGGGACTAAGAACACCGGGGAGCTGTTTTTT. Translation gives CASSEPLGGTKNTGELFF.

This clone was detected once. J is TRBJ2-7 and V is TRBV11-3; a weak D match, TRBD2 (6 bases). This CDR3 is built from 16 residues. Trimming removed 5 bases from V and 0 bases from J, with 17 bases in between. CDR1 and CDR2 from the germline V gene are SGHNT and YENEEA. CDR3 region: CASSLAGQGSSYEQYF. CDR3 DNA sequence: TGTGCCAGCAGCCTCGCGGGGCAGGGAAGCTCCTACGAGCAGTACTTC.

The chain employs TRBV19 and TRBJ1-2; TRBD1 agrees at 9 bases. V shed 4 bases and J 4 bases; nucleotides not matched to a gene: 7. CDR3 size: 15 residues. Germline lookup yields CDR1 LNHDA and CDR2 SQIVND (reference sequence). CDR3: CASSTATGGAYGYTF. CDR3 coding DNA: TGTGCCAGTAGTACAGCTACAGGGGGCGCCTATGGCTACACCTTC.